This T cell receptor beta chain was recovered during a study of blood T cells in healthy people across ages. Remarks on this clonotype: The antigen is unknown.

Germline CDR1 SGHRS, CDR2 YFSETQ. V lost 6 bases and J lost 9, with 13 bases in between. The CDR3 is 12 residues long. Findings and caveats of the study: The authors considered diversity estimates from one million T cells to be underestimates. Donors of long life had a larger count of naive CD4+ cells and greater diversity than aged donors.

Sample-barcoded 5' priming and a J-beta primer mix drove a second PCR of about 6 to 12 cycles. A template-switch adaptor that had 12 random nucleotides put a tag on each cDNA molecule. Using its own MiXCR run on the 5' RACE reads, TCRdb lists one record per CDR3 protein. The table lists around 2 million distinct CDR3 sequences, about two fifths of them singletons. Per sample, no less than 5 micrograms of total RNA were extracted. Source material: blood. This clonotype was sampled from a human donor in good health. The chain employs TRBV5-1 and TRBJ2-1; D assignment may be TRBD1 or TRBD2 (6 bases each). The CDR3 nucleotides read TGCGCCAGCACCTCGGAGGGGGGTGAGCAGTTCTTC. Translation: CASTSEGGEQFF.